A single sample is the source of the 9 T cell receptor beta chains below, sequenced in a study of shared clonotypes between healthy human individuals. Clones were read by immunoSEQ multiplex PCR, and TCRdb kept only the in-frame ones, dropping some. The table has roughly 1,600,000 clones, approximately 98.5% seen once. Sequences were obtained from naive CD4+ T cells sorted from blood. Subset here: CD45RA+ positively selected. All receptors come from a man in his thirties or forties in good health.

The chain links TRBV9 to TRBJ2-7; D possibly matches TRBD1 or TRBD2 (5 bases each). V gave up 0 bases and J gave up 7 bases, with 14 bases separating them. Germline CDR1 SGDLS, CDR2 YYNGEE. The CDR3 is 14 amino acids. CDR3 in amino acids: CASSVVGNEGEQYF. CDR3 DNA sequence: TGTGCCAGCAGCGTAGTAGGGAATGAGGGGGAGCAGTACTTC.

The chain is built from TRBV19 and TRBJ2-1, with TRBD2 matching 8 bases. Unmatched junction bases numbered 7, after V lost 6 bases and J lost 3 bases. CDR1 is LNHDA, CDR2 SQIVND, per germline (reference sequence). The CDR3 is 15 residues long. CDR3 DNA sequence: TGTGCCAGTAGCGGCGGGGGGTCGAACTACAATGAGCAGTTCTTC. Protein product: CASSGGGSNYNEQFF.

The chain recombines TRBV27 with TRBJ1-1, with 11 nucleotides matching TRBD1. The germline V gene encodes CDR1 MNHEY and CDR2 SMNVEV (reference sequence). Trimming cost V 5 bases and J 4 bases; bases outside gene matches: 6. The CDR3 runs to 15 residues. CDR3 sequence (DNA): TGTGCCAGCAGTAGGAAGGGACAGGGGGGCACTGAAGCTTTCTTT. The encoded protein is CASSRKGQGGTEAFF.

Of note for this clone: One end of the junction does not line up with germline, which may come from a read error. Other DNA sequences in the sample encode the same CDR3. The chain is built from TRBV7-7 and TRBJ2-3; D unclear. There are 15 residues in the CDR3. Germline CDR1 and CDR2: SSHAT and FNYEAQ (reference sequence). The DNA of the CDR3 is TGTGCTAGCAGCTTAGCCGGCGGAAGCACAGATACGCAGTATTTT. Residues: CASSLAGGSTDTQYF.

This clone was counted once. This chain uses TRBV4-2 with TRBJ2-7; TRBD2 matches 7 bases. The trim removed 5 bases at V and 2 bases at J, leaving 6 bases unmatched. The germline gives CDR1 LGHNA, CDR2 YNFKEQ. The CDR3 consists of 14 residues. CDR3 DNA: TGTGCCAGCAGCTTGATCGGGACTACCTACGAGCAGTACTTC. It specifies CASSLIGTTYEQYF.

The chain is built from TRBV6-5 and TRBJ1-1; D remains ambiguous. Looked up from germline, CDR1 is MNHEY and CDR2 is SVGAGI. CDR3 length: 14 amino acids. V gave up 6 bases and J gave up 6 bases, with 17 bases separating them. CDR3 DNA: TGTGCCAGCAGACCCCCGGGTAGTTGGGCTGAAGCTTTCTTT. Translated, it gives CASRPPGSWAEAFF.

This clone showed up just once. This chain links TRBV5-4 with TRBJ1-2; D is possibly TRBD1 (6 bases). Germline CDR1 reads SGHNT; CDR2 reads YYREEE (reference sequence). The ends were cut back, 4 bases at V and 8 bases at J, with 15 bases in the middle. This CDR3 has 13 amino acids. CDR3 sequence reads: CASSAVQGSGYTF. The CDR3 coding sequence is TGTGCCAGCAGCGCAGTACAGGGTTCGGGCTACACCTTC.

This chain's CDR3 is CASSRLDRAAEAFF. DNA of the CDR3: TGTGCCAGCAGCCGACTGGACAGGGCGGCTGAAGCTTTCTTT. The chain uses TRBV14 and TRBJ1-1; the match to TRBD1 covers 8 bases. Germline lookup yields CDR1 SGHDN and CDR2 FVKESK. CDR3 length: 14 amino acids. Trimming removed 4 bases from V and 6 bases from J; junction bases left unmatched: 7. The full variable domain, rest sourced from reference TRBV14 and TRBJ1-1, is EAGVTQFPSHSVIEKGQTVTLRCDPISGHDNLYWYRRVMGKEIKFLLHFVKESKQDESGMPNNRFLAERTGGTYSTLKVQPAELEDSGVYFCASSRLDRAAEAFFGQGTRLTVV.

The genes are TRBV6-6 and TRBJ2-1; D may be TRBD1 (5 bases). Germline V lookup: CDR1 MNHNY, CDR2 SVGAGI (reference sequence). The CDR3 contains 13 residues. V lost 6 bases and J 4 bases, leaving 10 bases between the germline ends. The CDR3 loop reads CASSLTDYNEQFF. In nucleotides, the CDR3 is TGTGCCAGCAGCCTGACAGATTACAATGAGCAGTTCTTC.